The entry that follows covers one TCR beta chain sequence. This specimen comes from a study of cytomegalovirus exposure and HLA in healthy donors. Amplification used 60 Vbeta primers and 13 Jbeta primers. Profiling relied on immunoSEQ multiplex PCR, and the TCRdb table lists in-frame clones only, not all of them. Of fewer than 200,000 clones in the sample, approximately 88% were seen once. Deletions cut 6 bases from V and 1 base from J, with 10 bases between. Looked up from germline, CDR1 is MDHEN and CDR2 is SYDVKM. This CDR3 spans 14 amino acids. The chain carries TRBV28 and TRBJ1-5; a weak D match, TRBD1 (5 bases). Sequencing was performed on PBMCs. The TCR sequence derives from a woman in her 30s in good health and CMV-seronegative. The CDR3 sequence is CASRSDRSNQPQHF. CDR3 nucleotides: TGTGCCAGCAGGTCAGACAGAAGCAATCAGCCCCAGCATTTT.